These 9 T cell receptor beta chains were sequenced from one sample in a study of T cells in Graves' hyperthyroidism and ophthalmopathy. From RNA transcripts, TCR beta CDR3 regions were amplified. The study used the HTBI primer set for a first-round RT-PCR of the TCR CDR3. MiXCR, run by TCRdb on the multiplex PCR reads, gives a single entry per CDR3 protein. The sample contains 600,000 to 700,000 distinct CDR3 sequences, just under 45% of which appear only once. The sequenced material came from peripheral blood or thyroid tissue (not recorded which). Every receptor here comes from an adult man with Graves' disease, either hyperthyroidism or ophthalmopathy (not recorded which).

This clonotype came up many times. The rearrangement links TRBV9 to TRBJ1-5; possibly TRBD1 for D (6 bases). Germline V CDR1 and CDR2: SGDLS, YYNGEE. This CDR3 region has 15 residues. Trimming took off 4 bases at V and 0 bases at J, with 11 bases between the two ends. CDR3 sequence: CASSLGTNSNQPQHF. The CDR3 nucleotides read TGTGCCAGCAGCCTCGGGACAAATAGCAATCAGCCCCAGCATTTT.

The rearrangement uses TRBV12-3 or TRBV12-4 and TRBJ1-2, with D maybe TRBD1 (5 bases). Trimming stripped 7 bases from V and 4 bases from J, with 16 bases between. The CDR3 covers 14 residues. The CDR3 nucleotides read TGTGCCAGCACCCTCAGCGGGACTACCTATGGCTACACCTTC. It is translated as CASTLSGTTYGYTF.

This clonotype was seen at least ten times. The chain is built from TRBV10-3 and TRBJ2-2; D is possibly TRBD1 or TRBD2 (5 bases each). V was pared by 5 bases and J by 4 bases, with 11 bases between. The germline gives CDR1 ENHRY, CDR2 SYGVKD. The CDR3 is 14 amino acids. The CDR3 nucleotides read TGTGCCATCAGTTCCCCGGGACCCACCGGGGAGCTGTTTTTT. Residues: CAISSPGPTGELFF.

The V gene is TRBV12-3 or TRBV12-4, the J gene TRBJ1-5; the D is unclear. The CDR3 is made up of 13 amino acids. V shed 6 bases and J shed 4 bases, with 10 bases lying between them. CDR3 DNA: TGTGCCAGCAGCCCCGGGGAAAATCAGCCCCAGCATTTT. The encoded protein is CASSPGENQPQHF.

This clonotype was found a few times. The rearrangement uses TRBV7-9 and TRBJ2-7; TRBD2 matches at 15 bases. This CDR3 spans 16 amino acids. Per germline, CDR1 SEHNR and CDR2 FQNEAQ (reference sequence). V lost 5 bases and J lost 6; bases outside the gene matches: 8. The CDR3 sequence: CASSPVGTSGRSEQYF. The CDR3 coding sequence is TGTGCCAGCAGCCCAGTGGGGACTAGCGGGAGGTCCGAGCAGTACTTC.

The genes are TRBV10-3 and TRBJ2-7; 10 nucleotides match TRBD1. CDR1 ENHRY and CDR2 SYGVKD come from the germline V gene. The CDR3 is 14 residues long. Unmatched junction bases numbered 10, after V lost 11 bases and J lost 3 bases. The CDR3 spells CAAAGTGVLYEQYF. CDR3 coding DNA: TGTGCCGCAGCCGGGACAGGGGTTCTCTACGAGCAGTACTTC.

This clonotype was seen more than once but under ten times. This chain joins TRBV5-4 and TRBJ2-7; D is ambiguous. Germline V gene lookup returns CDR1 SGHNT and CDR2 YYREEE (reference sequence). Trimming cost V 4 bases and J 3 bases, with 11 bases left between them. CDR3 length equals 13 residues. The CDR3 here is CASSLSDNYEQYF. CDR3 DNA sequence: TGTGCCAGCAGCCTGAGTGACAACTACGAGCAGTACTTC. Supplemented by reference TRBV5-4 and TRBJ2-7, the full variable domain reads ETGVTQSPTHLIKTRGQQVTLRCSSQSGHNTVSWYQQALGQGPQFIFQYYREEENGRGNFPPRFSGLQFPNYSSELNVNALELDDSALYLCASSLSDNYEQYFGPGTRLTVT.

Regarding this clonotype: Being one base from a much bigger clone, this may be a read error. Given the absence of the conserved phenylalanine or tryptophan at the CDR3 end, a read error is likely. The chain employs TRBV13 and TRBJ1-2, with D perhaps matching TRBD1 (5 bases). V was trimmed by 3 bases and J by 7 bases, leaving 12 bases between them. Germline CDR1 PRHDT, CDR2 FYEKMQ (reference sequence). The CDR3 totals 13 residues. CDR3 residues: CASSFGQGFGYTL. In DNA, the CDR3 is TGTGCCAGCAGCTTCGGCCAGGGATTTGGCTACACCCTC.

The chain is built from TRBV7-9 and TRBJ2-7; 9 positions match TRBD1. The CDR3 has 15 amino acids. CDR1 and CDR2 (germline): SEHNR, FQNEAQ (reference sequence). Losses at the gene ends were 5 bases for V and 2 bases for J; bases not matched to a gene: 7. In DNA, the CDR3 is TGTGCCAGCAGCCGCACAGGGGGCATTGCCTACGAGCAGTACTTC. Residues: CASSRTGGIAYEQYF.